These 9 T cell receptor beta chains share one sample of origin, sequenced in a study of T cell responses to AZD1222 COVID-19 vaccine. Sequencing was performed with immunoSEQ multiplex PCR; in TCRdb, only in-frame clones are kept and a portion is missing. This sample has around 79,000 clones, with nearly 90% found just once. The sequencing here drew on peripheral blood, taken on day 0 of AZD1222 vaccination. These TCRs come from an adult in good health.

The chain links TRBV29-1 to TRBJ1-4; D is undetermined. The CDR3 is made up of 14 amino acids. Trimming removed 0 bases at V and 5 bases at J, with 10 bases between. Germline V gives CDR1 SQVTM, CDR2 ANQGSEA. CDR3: CSVEDREGNEKLFF. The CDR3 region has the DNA TGCAGCGTTGAAGACCGGGAAGGGAATGAAAAACTGTTTTTT. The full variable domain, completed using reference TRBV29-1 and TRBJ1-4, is SAVISQKPSRDICQRGTSLTIQCQVDSQVTMMFWYRQQPGQSLTLIATANQGSEATYESGFVIDKFPISRPNLTFSTLTVSNMSPEDSSIYLCSVEDREGNEKLFFGSGTQLSVL.

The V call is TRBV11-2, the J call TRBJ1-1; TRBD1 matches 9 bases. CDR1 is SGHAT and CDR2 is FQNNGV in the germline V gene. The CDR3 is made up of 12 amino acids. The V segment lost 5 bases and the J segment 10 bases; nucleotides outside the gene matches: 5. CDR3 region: CASSRDRERAFF. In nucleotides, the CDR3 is TGTGCCAGCAGCCGGGACAGGGAGCGAGCTTTCTTT.

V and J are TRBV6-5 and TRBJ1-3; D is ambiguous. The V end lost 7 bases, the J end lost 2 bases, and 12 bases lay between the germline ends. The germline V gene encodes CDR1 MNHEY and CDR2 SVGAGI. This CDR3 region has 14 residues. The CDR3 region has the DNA TGTGCCAGCAAGTTCCAAACCACTGGAAACACCATATATTTT. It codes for CASKFQTTGNTIYF.

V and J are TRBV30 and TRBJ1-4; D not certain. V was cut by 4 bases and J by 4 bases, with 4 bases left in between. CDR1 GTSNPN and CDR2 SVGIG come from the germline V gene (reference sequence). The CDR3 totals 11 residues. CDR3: CAWTDNEKLFF. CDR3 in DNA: TGTGCCTGGACAGATAATGAAAAACTGTTTTTT. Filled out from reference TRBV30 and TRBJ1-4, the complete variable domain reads SQTIHQWPATLVQPVGSPLSLECTVEGTSNPNLYWYRQAAGRGLQLLFYSVGIGQISSEVPQNLSASRPQDRQFILSSKKLLLSDSGFYLCAWTDNEKLFFGSGTQLSVL.

The CDR3 sequence is CAWKALDNSPLHF. DNA for the CDR3: TGTGCCTGGAAAGCCCTCGATAATTCACCCCTCCACTTT. The chain carries TRBV30 and TRBJ1-6; no definite D call. Trimming took off 4 bases at V and 5 bases at J, with 9 bases between the two ends. The CDR3 contains 13 residues. Germline values: CDR1 GTSNPN, CDR2 SVGIG (reference sequence). Variable domain in full (rest from reference TRBV30 and TRBJ1-6): SQTIHQWPATLVQPVGSPLSLECTVEGTSNPNLYWYRQAAGRGLQLLFYSVGIGQISSEVPQNLSASRPQDRQFILSSKKLLLSDSGFYLCAWKALDNSPLHFGNGTRLTVT.

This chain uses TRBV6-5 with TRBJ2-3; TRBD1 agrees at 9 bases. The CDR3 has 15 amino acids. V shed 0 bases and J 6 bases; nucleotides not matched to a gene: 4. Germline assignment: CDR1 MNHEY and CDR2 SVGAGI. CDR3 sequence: CASSYSGQGEDTQYF. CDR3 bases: TGTGCCAGCAGTTACTCGGGACAGGGAGAGGATACGCAGTATTTT.

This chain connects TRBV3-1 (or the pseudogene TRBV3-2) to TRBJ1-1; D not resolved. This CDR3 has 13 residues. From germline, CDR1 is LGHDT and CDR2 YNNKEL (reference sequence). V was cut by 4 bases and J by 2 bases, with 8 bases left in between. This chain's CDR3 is CASSPTYNTEAFF. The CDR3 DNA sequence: TGTGCCAGCAGCCCAACGTACAACACTGAAGCTTTCTTT.

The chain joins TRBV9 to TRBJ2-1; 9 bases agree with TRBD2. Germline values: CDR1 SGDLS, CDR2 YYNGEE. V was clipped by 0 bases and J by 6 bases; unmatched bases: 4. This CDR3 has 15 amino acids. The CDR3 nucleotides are TGTGCCAGCAGCGTAGGTCCTAGCGGGACCAATGAGCAGTTCTTC. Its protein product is CASSVGPSGTNEQFF.

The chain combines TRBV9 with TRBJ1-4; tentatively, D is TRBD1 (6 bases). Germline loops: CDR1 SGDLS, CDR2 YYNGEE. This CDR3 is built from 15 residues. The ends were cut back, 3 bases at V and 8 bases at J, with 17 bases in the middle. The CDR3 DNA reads TGTGCCAGCAGCGCACTGGGGGCGCCGGGGGAAAAACTGTTTTTT. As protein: CASSALGAPGEKLFF.